The clone carrying this TCR beta chain was picked up one time. What it binds is not known. The data originate from a study of response to subunit inactivated influenza vaccine. Study-wide results and caveats: Authors suggested few new T cells are recruited by each seasonal influenza vaccination.

Germline CDR1 SGHRS, CDR2 YFSETQ. V was pared by 0 bases and J by 4 bases, with 10 bases between. This CDR3 is built from 14 residues. TCRdb called the RT-PCR reads again in MiXCR, with one record for every CDR3 protein. The sample has hundreds of thousands of distinct CDR3 sequences; roughly 25% are singletons. Sequenced material: CD4+ T cells sorted from PBMCs, taken approximately 5 days after vaccination. The clonotype originates from a man aged 45-60 years who received an inactivated influenza vaccine. The V call is TRBV5-1, the J call TRBJ2-5, with D possibly being TRBD2 (5 bases). CDR3 in amino acids: CASSLGASTETQYF. The CDR3 DNA follows: TGCGCCAGCAGCTTGGGGGCTAGCACAGAGACCCAGTACTTC.